Each of the 20 T cell receptor beta chains below was sequenced from the same sample in a study of blood T cell repertoires in COVID-19. Method: immunoSEQ multiplex PCR; TCRdb's copy keeps in-frame clones and lacks some. This sample yields under 95,000 clones, of which roughly 85% are seen a single time; under 55% belongs to the top ten. The sequenced sample was peripheral blood. The receptors derive from a human donor in a cohort sampled during active COVID-19.

The V call is TRBV6-5, the J call TRBJ1-4, with 8 bases fitting TRBD1. There are 15 residues in the CDR3. J was trimmed by 7 bases and V by 6 bases; bases with no gene match: 10. Germline CDR1 MNHEY, CDR2 SVGAGI. The CDR3 spells CASSQQGDLGEKLFF. The CDR3 DNA is TGTGCCAGCAGCCAACAGGGGGATTTAGGTGAAAAACTGTTTTTT.

The chain uses TRBV5-4 and TRBJ2-3; D might be TRBD2 (5 bases). CDR3 size: 15 residues. Per the germline V gene, CDR1 is SGHNT and CDR2 is YYREEE (reference sequence). V lost 0 bases and J lost 6, with 14 bases in between. CDR3 in DNA: TGTGCCAGCAGCTTGGCCGACGGGATGGGTGATACGCAGTATTTT. As protein: CASSLADGMGDTQYF. Complete variable domain (other parts from reference TRBV5-4 and TRBJ2-3): ETGVTQSPTHLIKTRGQQVTLRCSSQSGHNTVSWYQQALGQGPQFIFQYYREEENGRGNFPPRFSGLQFPNYSSELNVNALELDDSALYLCASSLADGMGDTQYFGPGTRLTVL.

V gene TRBV18 combines with J gene TRBJ2-1, with TRBD2 matching 9 bases. Germline assignment: CDR1 KGHSH and CDR2 LQKENI. This CDR3 region has 17 residues. V trimming: 2 bases; J trimming: 4 bases; junction bases outside the gene matches: 9. In nucleotides, the CDR3 is TGTGCCAGCTCACCAGCCCCTCTTAGCGGGAGTTACAATGAGCAGTTCTTC. Protein: CASSPAPLSGSYNEQFF.

The rearrangement joins TRBV5-4 to TRBJ2-2; 10 bases match TRBD1. The CDR3 length is 17 residues. With V trimmed by 3 bases and J by 4 bases, 9 bases remained unmatched. CDR1 and CDR2 (germline): SGHNT, YYREEE (reference sequence). The CDR3 DNA reads TGTGCCAGCAGCTCCCCTAGGGGACAGGGGTTCACCGGGGAGCTGTTTTTT. Translation gives CASSSPRGQGFTGELFF.

This clone is termed medium-sized. This chain links TRBV12-3 or TRBV12-4 with TRBJ1-6; D gene unclear. The V and J ends lost 7 bases and 7 bases respectively, with 11 bases between them. This CDR3 contains 13 residues. This CDR3 reads CASTLAANSPLHF. Here the CDR3 DNA reads TGTGCCAGCACCCTCGCGGCGAATTCACCCCTCCACTTT.

The CDR3, as DNA: TGTGCCAGCAGCCCCTTGACAGCGGGGGGGCGATTGGTATACGATGAGCAGTTCTTC. Amino acids: CASSPLTAGGRLVYDEQFF. The chain carries TRBV4-2 and TRBJ2-1, with 10 bases aligning to TRBD2. Germline V gene data show CDR1 as LGHNA and CDR2 as YNFKEQ. This CDR3 is built from 19 residues. Losses at the gene ends were 4 bases for V and 8 bases for J; bases not matched to a gene: 20.

The J gene is TRBJ2-7, the V gene TRBV7-2; tentative D call: TRBD2 (5 bases). The CDR3 has 15 residues. V lost 1 base and J lost 2, with 12 bases in between. The germline V gene encodes CDR1 SGHTA and CDR2 FQGNSA. CDR3 in amino acids: CASSLVGSEAYEQYF. The CDR3 DNA reads TGTGCCAGCAGCTTAGTTGGTAGCGAGGCCTACGAGCAGTACTTC.

The CDR3 here is CASRDTGTGRRNTIYF. The CDR3 coding sequence is TGTGCCAGCAGAGATACCGGGACAGGGAGGAGAAACACCATATATTTT. The genes are TRBV27 and TRBJ1-3, with TRBD1 identical over 9 bases. Germline values: CDR1 MNHEY, CDR2 SMNVEV (reference sequence). The CDR3 totals 16 residues. The V segment lost 6 bases and the J segment 5 bases; nucleotides outside the gene matches: 11.

The chain employs TRBV4-3 and TRBJ2-1, with 8 bases lining up with TRBD1. J was trimmed by 2 bases and V by 2 bases; bases with no gene match: 8. The CDR3 consists of 17 residues. Germline V gene lookup returns CDR1 LGHNA and CDR2 YSLEER. The CDR3 coding sequence is TGCGCCAGCAGCCAAACACTACAGGGGGGAACCTACAATGAGCAGTTCTTC. Amino acids: CASSQTLQGGTYNEQFF.

This clone was seen a single time. V usage is TRBV11-3 and J usage is TRBJ2-7; 11 bases match TRBD2. Germline loops: CDR1 SGHNT, CDR2 YENEEA. CDR3 size: 14 residues. V shed 5 bases and J 5 bases; nucleotides not matched to a gene: 5. CDR3 DNA: TGTGCCAGCAGCGTACTAGCGGGAGCTGACGAGCAGTACTTC. Translating gives CASSVLAGADEQYF. Full variable domain (remainder filled in from reference TRBV11-3 and TRBJ2-7): EAGVVQSPRYKIIEKKQPVAFWCNPISGHNTLYWYLQNLGQGPELLIRYENEEAVDDSQLPKDRFSAERLKGVDSTLKIQPAELGDSAVYLCASSVLAGADEQYFGPGTRLTVT.

The CDR3 DNA reads TGTGCCAGCTCATCGAGCTCCTACAATGAGCAGTTCTTC. This translates into CASSSSSYNEQFF. The rearrangement uses TRBV18 and TRBJ2-1; D gene ambiguous. The V and J ends lost 5 bases and 0 bases respectively, with 5 bases between them. This CDR3 has 13 residues. The germline CDR1 and CDR2 sequences are KGHSH and LQKENI.

This chain joins TRBV5-1 and TRBJ2-1, with D maybe TRBD2 (5 bases). The CDR3 is made up of 11 amino acids. V was clipped by 5 bases and J by 9 bases, with 9 bases between them. CDR1 SGHRS and CDR2 YFSETQ come from the germline V gene. In nucleotides, the CDR3 is TGCGCCAGCAGAGGAGAGGGTGAGCAGTTCTTC. Translation: CASRGEGEQFF.

The rearrangement links TRBV2 to TRBJ2-7; D is unresolved. The CDR3 contains 11 residues. V was trimmed by 6 bases and J by 6 bases, leaving 9 bases between them. CDR1 is SNHLY, CDR2 FYNNEI, per germline. As DNA, the CDR3 is TGTGCCAGCAGATCTGGCCCCGAGCAGTACTTC. Amino acid sequence: CASRSGPEQYF.

The chain has TRBV10-3 and TRBJ1-1, with TRBD1 as a possible D gene (6 bases). Trimming took 7 bases from V and 4 from J, leaving 16 bases between them. The CDR3 loop spans 14 amino acids. Germline V lookup: CDR1 ENHRY, CDR2 SYGVKD. This chain's CDR3 is CAITPGEWVTEAFF. The CDR3 coding sequence is TGTGCCATCACTCCAGGGGAGTGGGTCACTGAAGCTTTCTTT.

The genes are TRBV6-1 and TRBJ2-7, with D possibly being TRBD2 (6 bases). The germline gives CDR1 MNHNS, CDR2 SASEGT. Trimming pared 0 bases from V and 4 bases from J, leaving 16 bases between. The CDR3 contains 16 residues. CDR3 loop: CASSEARRALVYEQYF. DNA for the CDR3: TGTGCCAGCAGTGAAGCAAGGAGGGCCCTCGTTTACGAGCAGTACTTC.

The chain carries TRBV28 and TRBJ2-6; D may be TRBD2 (5 bases). V dropped 6 bases and J dropped 2 bases, with 14 bases sitting between them. The CDR3 length is 16 residues. Germline-derived CDR1 and CDR2 are MDHEN and SYDVKM. In DNA form, the CDR3 reads TGTGCCAGCAGCGACGGTTCGGGGACTGGGGCCAACGTCCTGACTTTC. Translated: CASSDGSGTGANVLTF.

This chain joins TRBV7-2 and TRBJ2-7; TRBD1 aligns across 9 bases. The junction had 6 bases not matched to a gene; V was cut back by 4 bases and J by 5 bases. This CDR3 contains 14 residues. The germline gives CDR1 SGHTA, CDR2 FQGNSA. The DNA for the CDR3 is TGTGCCAGCAGCTCTGGGACAGGGAGACACGAGCAGTACTTC. Amino acids: CASSSGTGRHEQYF. The variable domain in full, with the rest retrieved from reference TRBV7-2 and TRBJ2-7, is GAGVSQSPSNKVTEKGKDVELRCDPISGHTALYWYRQSLGQGLEFLIYFQGNSAPDKSGLPSDRFSAERTGGSVSTLTIQRTQQEDSAVYLCASSSGTGRHEQYFGPGTRLTVT.

The V call is TRBV7-9, the J call TRBJ2-3; D gene uncertain. The CDR3 has 15 amino acids. Per the germline V gene, CDR1 is SEHNR and CDR2 is FQNEAQ (reference sequence). The V end was cut by 1 base, the J end by 2 bases, with 10 bases between. The CDR3 nucleotides read TGTGCCAGCAGCTTAGATGGGCTCAACACAGATACGCAGTATTTT. It is translated as CASSLDGLNTDTQYF. The full variable domain, in which reference TRBV7-9 and TRBJ2-3 provide the parts outside the CDR3, is DTGVSQNPRHKITKRGQNVTFRCDPISEHNRLYWYRQTLGQGPEFLTYFQNEAQLEKSRLLSDRFSAERPKGSFSTLEIQRTEQGDSAMYLCASSLDGLNTDTQYFGPGTRLTVL.

The chain carries TRBV9 and TRBJ2-1; D possibly corresponds to TRBD2 (6 bases). The germline gives CDR1 SGDLS, CDR2 YYNGEE. The CDR3 has 10 residues. V lost 6 bases to trimming and J lost 10 bases, with 8 bases between them. In DNA, the CDR3 is TGTGCCAGCATGAGCGGGGAGCAGTTCTTC. As protein: CASMSGEQFF.

This chain connects TRBV7-8 to TRBJ2-7; D perhaps matches TRBD2 (7 bases). Germline V gives CDR1 SGHVS, CDR2 FQNEAQ. The CDR3 loop spans 15 amino acids. Trimming took 5 bases from V and 2 from J, leaving 16 bases between them. The CDR3 region has the DNA TGTGCCAGCAGCACGATAGGGGGGGCGACCTACGAGCAGTACTTC. The encoded protein is CASSTIGGATYEQYF.